One sample yielded the 32 T cell receptor beta chains listed below, sequenced in a study of blood T cell repertoires in COVID-19. TCRdb keeps only in-frame clones here, not all; method: immunoSEQ multiplex PCR. In the table there are about 160,000 clones, 82% of which are singletons. Sequenced: peripheral blood. All receptors derive from an elderly woman with acute or convalescent COVID-19.

The count of this clone is one. CDR3 protein: CASRMLEGYNEQFF. Here the CDR3 DNA reads TGTGCCAGCAGAATGCTAGAGGGTTACAATGAGCAGTTCTTC. The chain couples TRBV6-5 to TRBJ2-1, with D perhaps matching TRBD2 (5 bases). This CDR3 contains 14 residues. The ends were cut back, 6 bases at V and 4 bases at J, with 13 bases in the middle. Per the germline V gene, CDR1 is MNHEY and CDR2 is SVGAGI.

This clone came up a few times. J is TRBJ1-5 and V is TRBV19; unclear D gene. The germline V and J ends were trimmed by 7 bases and 7 bases, with 17 bases remaining between them. The germline CDR1 and CDR2 sequences are LNHDA and SQIVND (reference sequence). This CDR3 is 14 amino acids long. Written as DNA, the CDR3 is TGTGCCAGTACCAATTGGGAAAGGAGGCAGCCCCAGCATTTT. Its translation is CASTNWERRQPQHF.

The chain couples TRBV7-8 to TRBJ2-1, with 10 bases that match TRBD1. The germline V gene has CDR1 SGHVS and CDR2 FQNEAQ. The J segment lost 8 bases and the V segment lost 3 bases, leaving 7 bases of the junction unmatched. The CDR3 spans 15 residues. The CDR3 sequence is CASSFGQGVIYEQFF. The CDR3, as DNA: TGTGCCAGCAGCTTCGGACAGGGGGTCATTTATGAGCAGTTCTTC.

This clone was found a few times. The chain recombines TRBV5-6 with TRBJ2-2; 9 nucleotides line up with TRBD2. Germline V gene lookup returns CDR1 SGHDT and CDR2 YYEEEE. The CDR3 has 16 residues. Trimming took 9 bases from V and 3 from J; bases not matched to a gene: 12. The CDR3 region is CATGLSGRRDTGELFF. Written as DNA, the CDR3 is TGTGCCACCGGACTTAGCGGGAGAAGAGACACCGGGGAGCTGTTTTTT.

The chain joins TRBV30 to TRBJ2-7; 9 nucleotides agree with TRBD1. Germline V gene sequence: CDR1 GTSNPN, CDR2 SVGIG (reference sequence). The CDR3 contains 15 residues. V lost 8 bases to trimming and J lost 0 bases; unmatched junction nucleotides: 11. The CDR3 loop is CARDKGDRVSYEQYF. CDR3 nucleotides: TGTGCCCGGGATAAAGGGGACAGGGTCTCCTACGAGCAGTACTTC.

The J gene is TRBJ1-5, the V gene TRBV30; perhaps TRBD1 as D (6 bases). Germline V gives CDR1 GTSNPN, CDR2 SVGIG (reference sequence). V was clipped by 3 bases and J by 4 bases, with 13 bases between them. The CDR3 spans 14 residues. The CDR3, as DNA: TGTGCCTGGAGCTACTCTCAGGGGAATCAGCCCCAGCATTTT. Its translation is CAWSYSQGNQPQHF.

The chain couples TRBV27 to TRBJ2-7, with 13 positions matching TRBD2. J was trimmed by 0 bases and V by 6 bases; bases with no gene match: 11. CDR3 length: 18 residues. CDR1 MNHEY and CDR2 SMNVEV come from the germline V gene (reference sequence). CDR3 residues: CASRRTSGSLPSSYEQYF. The CDR3 bases are TGTGCCAGCAGAAGGACTAGCGGGAGTTTGCCGAGCTCCTACGAGCAGTACTTC.

This chain's CDR3 is CASRSGTGGREQYF. For the CDR3, the DNA is TGTGCCAGCAGGTCCGGGACAGGGGGACGCGAGCAGTACTTC. The V and J genes are TRBV6-5 and TRBJ2-7; 11 bases line up with TRBD1. The germline gives CDR1 MNHEY, CDR2 SVGAGI. V shed 6 bases, J shed 6 bases, and the junction held 7 bases outside the gene matches. The CDR3 covers 14 residues.

The V call is TRBV9, the J call TRBJ2-2; D remains ambiguous. The CDR3 totals 16 residues. Per germline, CDR1 SGDLS and CDR2 YYNGEE. Trimming removed 0 bases from V and 5 bases from J, with 14 bases in between. The CDR3 DNA reads TGTGCCAGCAGCGTAGACAGCCTGGCCGTAACCGGGGAGCTGTTTTTT. It translates to CASSVDSLAVTGELFF. Based on the CDR3 plus reference TRBV9 and TRBJ2-2, the full variable domain is DSGVTQTPKHLITATGQRVTLRCSPRSGDLSVYWYQQSLDQGLQFLIQYYNGEERAKGNILERFSAQQFPDLHSELNLSSLELGDSALYFCASSVDSLAVTGELFFGEGSRLTVL.

The V gene is TRBV18, the J gene TRBJ2-7, with a weak D call TRBD2 (5 bases). The CDR3 consists of 14 residues. The ends were cut back, 0 bases at V and 3 bases at J, with 9 bases in the middle. Germline V gene lookup returns CDR1 KGHSH and CDR2 LQKENI. The CDR3 nucleotides are TGTGCCAGCTCACCACCGGGAGTCGGCTACGAGCAGTACTTC. Its protein is CASSPPGVGYEQYF.

This clone showed up just a few times. The V call is TRBV2, the J call TRBJ1-1, with 8 positions matching TRBD1. The V and J ends lost 6 bases and 10 bases, in that order; junction bases with no gene match: 10. Germline V lookup: CDR1 SNHLY, CDR2 FYNNEI. The CDR3 spans 13 residues. The CDR3 is CASRGTGSSGAFF. CDR3 nucleotide sequence: TGTGCCAGCAGGGGGACAGGTTCCTCAGGAGCTTTCTTT.

Only a few counts were recorded for this clone. This sequence joins TRBV30 and TRBJ2-7, with TRBD1 identical over 10 bases. The CDR3 has 14 amino acids. CDR1 and CDR2 from the germline V gene are GTSNPN and SVGIG (reference sequence). J was trimmed by 4 bases and V by 2 bases; bases with no gene match: 5. The CDR3 bases are TGTGCCTGGAGTTCCGGGACAGGGGTATACGAGCAGTACTTC. Amino acids: CAWSSGTGVYEQYF.

The V call is TRBV19, the J call TRBJ1-5, with a possible D match to TRBD1 (5 bases). The germline gives CDR1 LNHDA, CDR2 SQIVND (reference sequence). V was pared by 3 bases and J by 9 bases, with 12 bases between. This CDR3 is 13 amino acids long. The DNA of the CDR3 is TGTGCCAGTAGTATCCAGGGTTTAGGGCCCCAGCATTTT. Translated, it gives CASSIQGLGPQHF.

The rearrangement joins TRBV7-8 to TRBJ2-7; D call uncertain. The CDR3 extends over 13 amino acids. The V gene's germline CDR1 is SGHVS and CDR2 FQNEAQ. Trimming left V 2 bases short and J 7 bases short, with 12 bases between. CDR3 DNA: TGTGCCAGCAGCTTAACAGCAGGTGGGGAGCAGTACTTC. This encodes CASSLTAGGEQYF.

The V gene is TRBV12-3 or TRBV12-4, the J gene TRBJ1-5; 7 bases are a match to TRBD1. J lost 7 bases, V lost 6 bases, and 6 bases had no gene match. This CDR3 contains 13 residues. The CDR3 nucleotides read TGTGCCAGCAGCCCAGGGGGACGACAGCCCCAGCATTTT. It encodes CASSPGGRQPQHF.

The V and J genes are TRBV4-2 and TRBJ1-2; 8 bases are shared with TRBD1. Germline trimming cut 1 base from V and 2 bases from J; bases unmatched to any gene: 6. This CDR3 has 16 amino acids. Germline assignment: CDR1 LGHNA and CDR2 YNFKEQ. The CDR3 reads CASSQGGQAFNYGYTF. The CDR3 DNA follows: TGTGCCAGCAGCCAAGGGGGACAGGCCTTCAACTATGGCTACACCTTC.

As to this clone: The sample contains more than one DNA sequence encoding this CDR3. The DNA of the CDR3 is TGTGCCAGCAGCGGCAGGGGGCTGGGCACTGAAGCTTTCTTT. It translates to CASSGRGLGTEAFF. The rearrangement joins TRBV5-4 to TRBJ1-1; 8 positions match TRBD1. Trimming removed 4 bases from V and 4 bases from J; junction bases left unmatched: 6. Per germline, CDR1 SGHNT and CDR2 YYREEE (reference sequence). The CDR3 consists of 14 residues.

The rearrangement joins TRBV11-2 to TRBJ2-5; D is uncertain. The CDR3 consists of 13 residues. The V and J ends lost 5 bases and 2 bases respectively, with 9 bases between them. The germline gives CDR1 SGHAT, CDR2 FQNNGV. The CDR3 region is CASSTSPQETQYF. CDR3 sequence (DNA): TGTGCCAGCAGCACATCGCCACAAGAGACCCAGTACTTC.

J is TRBJ1-2 and V is TRBV3-1 (or the pseudogene TRBV3-2); D not resolved. V lost 6 bases, J lost 4 bases, and 6 bases lay in between. Germline assignment: CDR1 LGHDT and CDR2 YNNKEL (reference sequence). This CDR3 is 11 amino acids long. In nucleotides, the CDR3 is TGTGCCAGCAGTTCAGTCTATGGCTACACCTTC. This gives the protein CASSSVYGYTF.

V gene TRBV11-2 combines with J gene TRBJ1-4; D might be TRBD1 (5 bases). From germline, CDR1 is SGHAT and CDR2 FQNNGV. The CDR3 length is 12 residues. Trimming took off 6 bases at V and 12 bases at J, with 14 bases between the two ends. The CDR3 sequence: CASRGDRGELFF. In DNA, the CDR3 is TGTGCCAGCAGGGGTGATCGGGGGGAACTGTTTTTT.

This clone was observed once. V usage is TRBV15 and J usage is TRBJ1-5; the D is unclear. The V end was cut by 1 base, the J end by 0 bases, with 7 bases between. This CDR3 spans 15 amino acids. Germline CDR1 reads LNHNV; CDR2 reads YYDKDF (reference sequence). CDR3: CATSRVRDSNQPQHF. The DNA for the CDR3 is TGTGCCACCAGCAGAGTTCGGGATAGCAATCAGCCCCAGCATTTT.

V is TRBV15 and J is TRBJ1-1, with TRBD1 matching 11 bases. The CDR3 runs 16 residues. Germline V gives CDR1 LNHNV, CDR2 YYDKDF (reference sequence). V was pared by 5 bases and J by 4 bases, with 9 bases of the junction left unmatched. CDR3 in amino acids: CATSPRRTGGLTEAFF. Here the CDR3 DNA reads TGTGCCACCAGCCCACGTCGGACAGGGGGCCTCACTGAAGCTTTCTTT.

V usage is TRBV11-3 and J usage is TRBJ2-2, with 11 bases that match TRBD1. V gave up 5 bases and J gave up 6 bases; unmatched junction bases: 11. The CDR3 has 17 amino acids. Per germline, CDR1 SGHNT and CDR2 YENEEA. Here the CDR3 reads CASSLNRDRGRAGELFF. CDR3 bases: TGTGCCAGCAGCCTCAACAGGGACAGGGGGAGAGCCGGGGAGCTGTTTTTT. The entire variable domain, with the rest obtained from reference TRBV11-3 and TRBJ2-2, is as follows: EAGVVQSPRYKIIEKKQPVAFWCNPISGHNTLYWYLQNLGQGPELLIRYENEEAVDDSQLPKDRFSAERLKGVDSTLKIQPAELGDSAVYLCASSLNRDRGRAGELFFGEGSRLTVL.

This chain connects TRBV25-1 to TRBJ1-1; D is unresolved. V was cut by 6 bases and J by 3 bases, with 11 bases left in between. The germline CDR1 and CDR2 sequences are MGHDK and SYGVNS. The CDR3 totals 13 residues. DNA of the CDR3: TGTGCCAGCAGAGACCCCGGGTACACTGAAGCTTTCTTT. Its translation is CASRDPGYTEAFF.

V usage is TRBV7-9 and J usage is TRBJ2-5; D is ambiguous. Germline CDR1 and CDR2: SEHNR and FQNEAQ (reference sequence). CDR3 length equals 11 residues. V lost 3 bases, J lost 9 bases, and 8 bases lay in between. The CDR3 here is CASSLSRSQYF. The CDR3 DNA reads TGTGCCAGCAGCTTGAGCCGTTCCCAGTACTTC.

J is TRBJ2-4 and V is TRBV15; D unresolved. CDR3 size: 16 residues. V shed 0 bases and J shed 7 bases, with 16 bases lying between them. Germline V gene sequence: CDR1 LNHNV, CDR2 YYDKDF (reference sequence). This chain's CDR3 is CATSRDISAKRNIQYF. DNA of the CDR3: TGTGCCACCAGCAGAGATATTTCAGCGAAACGGAACATTCAGTACTTC.

This sequence joins TRBV3-1 (or the pseudogene TRBV3-2) and TRBJ1-5, with 7 bases matching TRBD1. V trimming: 5 bases; J trimming: 0 bases; junction bases outside the gene matches: 4. The CDR3 totals 15 residues. Germline CDR1 reads LGHDT; CDR2 reads YNNKEL (reference sequence). The DNA of the CDR3 is TGTGCCAGCAGCGGGACAGTGAATAGCAATCAGCCCCAGCATTTT. Its translation is CASSGTVNSNQPQHF.

The chain couples TRBV10-3 to TRBJ2-5; 9 bases line up with TRBD2. Trimming cost V 10 bases and J 4 bases; bases outside gene matches: 7. CDR1 and CDR2 from the germline V gene are ENHRY and SYGVKD. This CDR3 is built from 13 residues. The CDR3 loop reads CATSGGKGETQYF. The DNA for the CDR3 is TGTGCCACCAGCGGGGGGAAAGGAGAGACCCAGTACTTC.

The rearrangement joins TRBV19 to TRBJ2-7; 8 nucleotides line up with TRBD2. The CDR3 loop spans 14 amino acids. In germline, CDR1 is LNHDA, CDR2 SQIVND (reference sequence). Trimming removed 3 bases from V and 7 bases from J; junction bases left unmatched: 8. As DNA, the CDR3 is TGTGCCAGTAGTATCCCAGCGGGAGTGGGGGAGCAGTACTTC. Its protein is CASSIPAGVGEQYF. Filled out from reference TRBV19 and TRBJ2-7, the complete variable domain reads DGGITQSPKYLFRKEGQNVTLSCEQNLNHDAMYWYRQDPGQGLRLIYYSQIVNDFQKGDIAEGYSVSREKKESFPLTVTSAQKNPTAFYLCASSIPAGVGEQYFGPGTRLTVT.

The rearrangement links TRBV7-9 to TRBJ1-2, with 8 nucleotides matching TRBD1. Per the germline V gene, CDR1 is SEHNR and CDR2 is FQNEAQ (reference sequence). This CDR3 has 13 amino acids. The junction had 7 bases not matched to a gene; V was cut back by 5 bases and J by 8 bases. DNA for the CDR3: TGTGCCAGCAGCCCAGACAGGGGTATAGGCTACACCTTC. Encoded protein: CASSPDRGIGYTF.

This chain joins TRBV2 and TRBJ2-1; the match to TRBD2 covers 9 bases. In germline, CDR1 is SNHLY, CDR2 FYNNEI. Germline trimming cut 4 bases from V and 0 bases from J; bases unmatched to any gene: 10. The CDR3 extends over 18 amino acids. The CDR3 protein is CASSVRLAGTSSYNEQFF. In DNA, the CDR3 is TGTGCCAGCAGTGTTCGCCTAGCGGGGACTAGCTCCTACAATGAGCAGTTCTTC.

Points on this clone: Lacking the conserved final phenylalanine or tryptophan, this CDR3 likely reflects a read error. Because the CDR3's place on the DNA is in doubt, the DNA is left out and the CDR3 is given as listed by TCRdb. The CDR3 protein is CASGREEYHGD. This chain links TRBV27 with TRBJ1-3. With termini counted, the CDR3 has 11 amino acids. Per the germline V gene, CDR1 is MNHEY and CDR2 is SMNVEV (reference sequence).